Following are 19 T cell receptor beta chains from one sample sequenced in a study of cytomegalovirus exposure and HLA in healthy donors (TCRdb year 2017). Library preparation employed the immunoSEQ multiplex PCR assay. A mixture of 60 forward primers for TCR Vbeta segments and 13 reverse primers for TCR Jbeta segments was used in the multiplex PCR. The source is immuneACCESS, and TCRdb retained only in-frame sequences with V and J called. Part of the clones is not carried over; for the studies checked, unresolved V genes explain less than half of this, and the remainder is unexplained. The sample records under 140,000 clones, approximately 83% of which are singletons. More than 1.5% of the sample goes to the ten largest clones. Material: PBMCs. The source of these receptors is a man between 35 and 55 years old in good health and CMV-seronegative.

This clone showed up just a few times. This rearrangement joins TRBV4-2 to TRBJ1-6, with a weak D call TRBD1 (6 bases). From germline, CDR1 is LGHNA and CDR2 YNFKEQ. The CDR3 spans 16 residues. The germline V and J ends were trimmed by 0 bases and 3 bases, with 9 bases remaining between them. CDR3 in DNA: TGTGCCAGCAGCCAAGACAGGGACATCTATAATTCACCCCTCCACTTT. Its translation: CASSQDRDIYNSPLHF.

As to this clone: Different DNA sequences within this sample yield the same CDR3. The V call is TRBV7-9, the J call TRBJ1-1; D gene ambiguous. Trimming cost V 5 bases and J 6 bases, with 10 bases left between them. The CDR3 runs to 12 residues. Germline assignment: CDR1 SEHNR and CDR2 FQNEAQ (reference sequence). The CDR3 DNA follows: TGTGCCAGCAGCCCAGGAGGCTCTGAAGCTTTCTTT. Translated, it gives CASSPGGSEAFF.

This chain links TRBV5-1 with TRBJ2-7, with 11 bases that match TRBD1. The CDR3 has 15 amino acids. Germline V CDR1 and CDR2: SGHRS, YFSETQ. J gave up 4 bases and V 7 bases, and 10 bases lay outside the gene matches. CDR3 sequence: CASGISGTGGYEQYF. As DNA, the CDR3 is TGCGCCAGCGGTATTTCCGGGACAGGGGGGTACGAGCAGTACTTC. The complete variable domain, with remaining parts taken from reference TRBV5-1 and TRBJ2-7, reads KAGVTQTPRYLIKTRGQQVTLSCSPISGHRSVSWYQQTPGQGLQFLFEYFSETQRNKGNFPGRFSGRQFSNSRSEMNVSTLELGDSALYLCASGISGTGGYEQYFGPGTRLTVT.

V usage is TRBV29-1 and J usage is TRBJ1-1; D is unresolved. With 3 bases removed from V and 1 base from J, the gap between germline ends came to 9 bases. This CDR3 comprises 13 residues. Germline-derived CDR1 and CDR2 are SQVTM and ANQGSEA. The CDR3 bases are TGCAGCGTTGACCTTTTCCGGAACACTGAAGCTTTCTTT. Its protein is CSVDLFRNTEAFF.

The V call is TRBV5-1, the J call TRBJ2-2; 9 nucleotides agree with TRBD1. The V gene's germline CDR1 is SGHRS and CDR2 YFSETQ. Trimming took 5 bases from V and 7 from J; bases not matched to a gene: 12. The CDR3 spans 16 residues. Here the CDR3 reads CASSSTWTGVSGELFF. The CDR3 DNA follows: TGCGCCAGCAGTTCGACCTGGACAGGGGTTAGCGGGGAGCTGTTTTTT.

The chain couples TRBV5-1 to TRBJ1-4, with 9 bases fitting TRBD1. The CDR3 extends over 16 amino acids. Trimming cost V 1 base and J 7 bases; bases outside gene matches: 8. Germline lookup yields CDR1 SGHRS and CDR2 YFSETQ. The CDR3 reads CASSLFGQGYSEKLFF. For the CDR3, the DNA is TGCGCCAGCAGCTTGTTTGGACAGGGGTATTCTGAAAAACTGTTTTTT.

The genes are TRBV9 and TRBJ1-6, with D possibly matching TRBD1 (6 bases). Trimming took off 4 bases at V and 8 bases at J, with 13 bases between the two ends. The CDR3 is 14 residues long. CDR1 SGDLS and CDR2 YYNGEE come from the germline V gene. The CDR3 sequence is CASSQGPPDSPLHF. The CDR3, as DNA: TGTGCCAGCAGCCAGGGGCCCCCCGATTCACCCCTCCACTTT.

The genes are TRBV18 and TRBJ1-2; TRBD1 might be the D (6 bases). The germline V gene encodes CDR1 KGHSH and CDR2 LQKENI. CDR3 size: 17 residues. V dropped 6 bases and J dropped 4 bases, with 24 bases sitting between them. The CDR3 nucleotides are TGTGCCAGCTCGCCAAATACAGGGCGAAGAGGGTCCTATGGCTACACCTTC. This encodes CASSPNTGRRGSYGYTF.

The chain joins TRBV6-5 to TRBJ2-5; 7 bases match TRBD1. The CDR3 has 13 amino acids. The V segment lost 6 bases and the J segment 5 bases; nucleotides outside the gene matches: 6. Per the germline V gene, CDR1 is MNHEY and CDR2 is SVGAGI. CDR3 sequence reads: CASSRGQRETQYF. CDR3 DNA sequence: TGTGCCAGCAGCCGGGGACAGAGGGAGACCCAGTACTTC.

CDR3 coding DNA: TGTGCCAGCAGCTTAGGGGACAGGGCCGGTTTCTTT. The encoded protein is CASSLGDRAGFF. The rearrangement uses TRBV7-2 and TRBJ1-1; 9 bases match TRBD1. With V trimmed by 1 base and J by 13 bases, 4 bases remained unmatched. The CDR3 consists of 12 residues. Looked up from germline, CDR1 is SGHTA and CDR2 is FQGNSA.

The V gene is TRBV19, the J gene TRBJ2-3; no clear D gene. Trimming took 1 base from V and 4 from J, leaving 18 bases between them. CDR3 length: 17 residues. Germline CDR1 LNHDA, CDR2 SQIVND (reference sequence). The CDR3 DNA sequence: TGTGCCAGTAGTATAGGGCCCAGAACAGTTTATCCAGATACGCAGTATTTT. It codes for CASSIGPRTVYPDTQYF. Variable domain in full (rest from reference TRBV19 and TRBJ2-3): DGGITQSPKYLFRKEGQNVTLSCEQNLNHDAMYWYRQDPGQGLRLIYYSQIVNDFQKGDIAEGYSVSREKKESFPLTVTSAQKNPTAFYLCASSIGPRTVYPDTQYFGPGTRLTVL.

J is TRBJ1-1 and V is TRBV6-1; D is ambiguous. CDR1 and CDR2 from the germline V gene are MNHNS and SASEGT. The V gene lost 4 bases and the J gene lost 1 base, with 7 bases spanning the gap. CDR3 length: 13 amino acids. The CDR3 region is CASSATANTEAFF. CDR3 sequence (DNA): TGTGCCAGCAGTGCTACAGCGAACACTGAAGCTTTCTTT.

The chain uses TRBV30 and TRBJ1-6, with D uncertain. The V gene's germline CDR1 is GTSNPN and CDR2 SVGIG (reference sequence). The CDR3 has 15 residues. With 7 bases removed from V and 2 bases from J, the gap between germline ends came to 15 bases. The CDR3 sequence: CASELGGTYNSPLHF. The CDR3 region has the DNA TGTGCCTCGGAGCTGGGCGGGACCTATAATTCACCCCTCCACTTT.

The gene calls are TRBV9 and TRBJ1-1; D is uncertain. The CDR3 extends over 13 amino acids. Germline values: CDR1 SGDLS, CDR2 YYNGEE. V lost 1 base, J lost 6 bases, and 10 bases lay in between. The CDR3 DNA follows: TGTGCCAGCAGCGTAACGGGTGAGCCTGAAGCTTTCTTT. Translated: CASSVTGEPEAFF.

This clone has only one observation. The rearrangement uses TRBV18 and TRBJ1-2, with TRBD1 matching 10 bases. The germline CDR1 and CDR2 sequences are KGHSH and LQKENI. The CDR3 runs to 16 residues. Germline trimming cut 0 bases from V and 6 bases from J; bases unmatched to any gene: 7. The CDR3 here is CASSPPPGQGSNGYTF. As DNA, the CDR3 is TGTGCCAGCTCACCACCACCGGGACAGGGGAGCAATGGCTACACCTTC.

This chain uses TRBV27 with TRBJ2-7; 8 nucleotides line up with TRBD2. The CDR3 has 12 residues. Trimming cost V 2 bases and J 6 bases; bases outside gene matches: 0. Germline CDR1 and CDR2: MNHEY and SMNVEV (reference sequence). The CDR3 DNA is TGTGCCAGCAGTTTAGCGGGGGGCGAGCAGTACTTC. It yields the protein CASSLAGGEQYF.

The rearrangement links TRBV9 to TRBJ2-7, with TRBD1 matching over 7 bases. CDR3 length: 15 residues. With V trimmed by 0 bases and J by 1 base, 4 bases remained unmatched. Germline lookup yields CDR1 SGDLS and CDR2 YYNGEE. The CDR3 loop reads CASSVADRDSYEQYF. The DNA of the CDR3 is TGTGCCAGCAGCGTAGCAGACAGGGATTCCTACGAGCAGTACTTC.

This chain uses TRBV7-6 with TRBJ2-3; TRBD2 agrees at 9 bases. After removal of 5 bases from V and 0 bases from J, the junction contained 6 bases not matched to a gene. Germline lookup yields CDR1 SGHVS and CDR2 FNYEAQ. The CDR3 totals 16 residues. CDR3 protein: CASSPLAGSSTDTQYF. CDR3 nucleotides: TGTGCCAGCAGCCCTCTAGCGGGGTCTAGCACAGATACGCAGTATTTT.

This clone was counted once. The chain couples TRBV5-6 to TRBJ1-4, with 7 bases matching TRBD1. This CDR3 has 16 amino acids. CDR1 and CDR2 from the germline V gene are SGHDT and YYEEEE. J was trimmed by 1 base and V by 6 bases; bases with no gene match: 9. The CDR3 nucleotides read TGTGCCAGCACCATCGGAGGGGGCGGAACTAATGAAAAACTGTTTTTT. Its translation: CASTIGGGGTNEKLFF.